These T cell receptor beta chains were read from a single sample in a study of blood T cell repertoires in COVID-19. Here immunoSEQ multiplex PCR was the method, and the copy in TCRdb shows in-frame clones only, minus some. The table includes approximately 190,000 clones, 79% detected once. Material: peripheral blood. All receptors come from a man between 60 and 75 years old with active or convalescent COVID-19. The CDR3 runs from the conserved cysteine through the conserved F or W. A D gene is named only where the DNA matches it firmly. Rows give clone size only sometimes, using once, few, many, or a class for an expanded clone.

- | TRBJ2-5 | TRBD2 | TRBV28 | CASSIAGRVGETQYF | TGTGCCAGCTCCATAGCGGGAAGGGTAGGAGAGACCCAGTACTTC
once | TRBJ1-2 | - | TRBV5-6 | CASSFITGIYGYTF | TGTGCCAGCAGCTTTATCACAGGCATCTATGGCTACACCTTC
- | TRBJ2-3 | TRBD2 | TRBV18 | CASSPTRLAGPNTQYF | TGTGCCAGCTCACCGACAAGACTAGCGGGCCCAAATACGCAGTATTTT
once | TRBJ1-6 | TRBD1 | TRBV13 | CASSLQGAGNSPLHF | TGTGCCAGCAGCTTGCAGGGGGCGGGTAATTCACCCCTCCACTTT
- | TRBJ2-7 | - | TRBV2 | CASSFDRRYEQYF | TGTGCCAGCAGTTTCGACAGACGCTACGAGCAGTACTTC
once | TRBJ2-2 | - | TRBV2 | CASSPFGANTGELFF | TGTGCCAGCAGTCCTTTCGGAGCGAACACCGGGGAGCTGTTTTTT
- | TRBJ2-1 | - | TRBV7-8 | CASSLDRQAYNEQFF | TGTGCCAGCAGCTTAGACCGCCAGGCCTACAATGAGCAGTTCTTC
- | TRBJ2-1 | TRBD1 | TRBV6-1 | CASSEQDRANNEQFF | TGTGCCAGCAGTGAACAGGACAGGGCTAACAATGAGCAGTTCTTC
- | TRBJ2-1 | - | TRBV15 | CATSMRLASRNEQFF | TGTGCCACCAGCATGAGGCTAGCCAGCCGAAATGAGCAGTTCTTC
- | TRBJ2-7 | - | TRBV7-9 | CASSPGRTPSYEQYF | TGTGCCAGCAGCCCCGGCAGGACTCCATCCTACGAGCAGTACTTC
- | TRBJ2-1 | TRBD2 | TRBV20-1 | CSASPWTSGSSNEQFF | TGCAGTGCTAGTCCCTGGACTAGCGGGTCATCCAATGAGCAGTTCTTC
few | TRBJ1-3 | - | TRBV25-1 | CASSDLQGNTIYF | TGTGCCAGCAGTGACCTACAGGGAAACACCATATATTTT
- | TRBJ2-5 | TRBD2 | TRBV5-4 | CASSSVGEGGETQYF | TGTGCCAGCAGCTCGGTGGGGGAGGGAGGGGAGACCCAGTACTTC
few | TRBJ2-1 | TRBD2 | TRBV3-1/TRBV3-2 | CASSQAPYSTSGSGEQFF | TGTGCCAGCAGCCAAGCCCCGTATTCAACTAGCGGGAGCGGAGAGCAGTTCTTC
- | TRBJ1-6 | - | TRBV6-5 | CASSFRSGSPLHF | TGTGCCAGCAGTTTCCGGTCTGGTTCACCCCTCCACTTT
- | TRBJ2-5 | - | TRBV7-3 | CASSPGGWETQYF | TGTGCCAGCAGCCCCGGAGGGTGGGAGACCCAGTACTTC
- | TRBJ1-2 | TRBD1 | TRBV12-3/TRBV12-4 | CASSFRQGSGYTF | TGTGCCAGCAGTTTCCGACAGGGTAGTGGCTACACCTTC
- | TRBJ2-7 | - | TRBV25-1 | CASGLTAYEQYF | TGTGCCAGCGGACTGACGGCCTACGAGCAGTACTTC
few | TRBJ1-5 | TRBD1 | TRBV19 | CASSPQGAGQPQHF | TGTGCCAGTAGTCCACAGGGGGCTGGTCAGCCCCAGCATTTT
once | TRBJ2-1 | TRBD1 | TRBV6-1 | CASSDTGGEQFF | TGTGCCAGCAGTGACACAGGGGGCGAGCAGTTCTTC
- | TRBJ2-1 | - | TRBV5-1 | CASSFVRASGEQFF | TGCGCCAGCAGCTTTGTGAGGGCCAGTGGTGAGCAGTTCTTC
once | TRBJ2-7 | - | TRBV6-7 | CASPVGQGGAEQYF | TGTGCCAGCCCAGTTGGGCAGGGGGGTGCCGAGCAGTACTTC
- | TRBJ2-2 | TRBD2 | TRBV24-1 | CATSDLPGLAGGSLGTGELFF | TGTGCCACCAGTGACCTTCCGGGACTAGCGGGAGGGTCATTGGGCACCGGGGAGCTGTTTTTT
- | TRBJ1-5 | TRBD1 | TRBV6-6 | CASSLGQLSNQPQHF | TGTGCCAGCAGCCTGGGACAGCTTAGCAATCAGCCCCAGCATTTT
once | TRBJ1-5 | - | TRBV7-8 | CASREEGGQPQHF | TGTGCCAGCAGGGAGGAAGGAGGCCAGCCCCAGCATTTT
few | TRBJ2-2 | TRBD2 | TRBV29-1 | CSVARTSGIQGTGELFF | TGCAGCGTTGCTCGGACTAGCGGGATCCAGGGGACCGGGGAGCTGTTTTTT
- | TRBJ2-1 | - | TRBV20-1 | CSAPPFNEQFF | TGCAGTGCCCCCCCCTTCAATGAGCAGTTCTTC
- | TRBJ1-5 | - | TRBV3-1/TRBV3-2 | CASSPGGRADQPQHF | TGTGCCAGCAGCCCGGGGGGGAGGGCAGATCAGCCCCAGCATTTT